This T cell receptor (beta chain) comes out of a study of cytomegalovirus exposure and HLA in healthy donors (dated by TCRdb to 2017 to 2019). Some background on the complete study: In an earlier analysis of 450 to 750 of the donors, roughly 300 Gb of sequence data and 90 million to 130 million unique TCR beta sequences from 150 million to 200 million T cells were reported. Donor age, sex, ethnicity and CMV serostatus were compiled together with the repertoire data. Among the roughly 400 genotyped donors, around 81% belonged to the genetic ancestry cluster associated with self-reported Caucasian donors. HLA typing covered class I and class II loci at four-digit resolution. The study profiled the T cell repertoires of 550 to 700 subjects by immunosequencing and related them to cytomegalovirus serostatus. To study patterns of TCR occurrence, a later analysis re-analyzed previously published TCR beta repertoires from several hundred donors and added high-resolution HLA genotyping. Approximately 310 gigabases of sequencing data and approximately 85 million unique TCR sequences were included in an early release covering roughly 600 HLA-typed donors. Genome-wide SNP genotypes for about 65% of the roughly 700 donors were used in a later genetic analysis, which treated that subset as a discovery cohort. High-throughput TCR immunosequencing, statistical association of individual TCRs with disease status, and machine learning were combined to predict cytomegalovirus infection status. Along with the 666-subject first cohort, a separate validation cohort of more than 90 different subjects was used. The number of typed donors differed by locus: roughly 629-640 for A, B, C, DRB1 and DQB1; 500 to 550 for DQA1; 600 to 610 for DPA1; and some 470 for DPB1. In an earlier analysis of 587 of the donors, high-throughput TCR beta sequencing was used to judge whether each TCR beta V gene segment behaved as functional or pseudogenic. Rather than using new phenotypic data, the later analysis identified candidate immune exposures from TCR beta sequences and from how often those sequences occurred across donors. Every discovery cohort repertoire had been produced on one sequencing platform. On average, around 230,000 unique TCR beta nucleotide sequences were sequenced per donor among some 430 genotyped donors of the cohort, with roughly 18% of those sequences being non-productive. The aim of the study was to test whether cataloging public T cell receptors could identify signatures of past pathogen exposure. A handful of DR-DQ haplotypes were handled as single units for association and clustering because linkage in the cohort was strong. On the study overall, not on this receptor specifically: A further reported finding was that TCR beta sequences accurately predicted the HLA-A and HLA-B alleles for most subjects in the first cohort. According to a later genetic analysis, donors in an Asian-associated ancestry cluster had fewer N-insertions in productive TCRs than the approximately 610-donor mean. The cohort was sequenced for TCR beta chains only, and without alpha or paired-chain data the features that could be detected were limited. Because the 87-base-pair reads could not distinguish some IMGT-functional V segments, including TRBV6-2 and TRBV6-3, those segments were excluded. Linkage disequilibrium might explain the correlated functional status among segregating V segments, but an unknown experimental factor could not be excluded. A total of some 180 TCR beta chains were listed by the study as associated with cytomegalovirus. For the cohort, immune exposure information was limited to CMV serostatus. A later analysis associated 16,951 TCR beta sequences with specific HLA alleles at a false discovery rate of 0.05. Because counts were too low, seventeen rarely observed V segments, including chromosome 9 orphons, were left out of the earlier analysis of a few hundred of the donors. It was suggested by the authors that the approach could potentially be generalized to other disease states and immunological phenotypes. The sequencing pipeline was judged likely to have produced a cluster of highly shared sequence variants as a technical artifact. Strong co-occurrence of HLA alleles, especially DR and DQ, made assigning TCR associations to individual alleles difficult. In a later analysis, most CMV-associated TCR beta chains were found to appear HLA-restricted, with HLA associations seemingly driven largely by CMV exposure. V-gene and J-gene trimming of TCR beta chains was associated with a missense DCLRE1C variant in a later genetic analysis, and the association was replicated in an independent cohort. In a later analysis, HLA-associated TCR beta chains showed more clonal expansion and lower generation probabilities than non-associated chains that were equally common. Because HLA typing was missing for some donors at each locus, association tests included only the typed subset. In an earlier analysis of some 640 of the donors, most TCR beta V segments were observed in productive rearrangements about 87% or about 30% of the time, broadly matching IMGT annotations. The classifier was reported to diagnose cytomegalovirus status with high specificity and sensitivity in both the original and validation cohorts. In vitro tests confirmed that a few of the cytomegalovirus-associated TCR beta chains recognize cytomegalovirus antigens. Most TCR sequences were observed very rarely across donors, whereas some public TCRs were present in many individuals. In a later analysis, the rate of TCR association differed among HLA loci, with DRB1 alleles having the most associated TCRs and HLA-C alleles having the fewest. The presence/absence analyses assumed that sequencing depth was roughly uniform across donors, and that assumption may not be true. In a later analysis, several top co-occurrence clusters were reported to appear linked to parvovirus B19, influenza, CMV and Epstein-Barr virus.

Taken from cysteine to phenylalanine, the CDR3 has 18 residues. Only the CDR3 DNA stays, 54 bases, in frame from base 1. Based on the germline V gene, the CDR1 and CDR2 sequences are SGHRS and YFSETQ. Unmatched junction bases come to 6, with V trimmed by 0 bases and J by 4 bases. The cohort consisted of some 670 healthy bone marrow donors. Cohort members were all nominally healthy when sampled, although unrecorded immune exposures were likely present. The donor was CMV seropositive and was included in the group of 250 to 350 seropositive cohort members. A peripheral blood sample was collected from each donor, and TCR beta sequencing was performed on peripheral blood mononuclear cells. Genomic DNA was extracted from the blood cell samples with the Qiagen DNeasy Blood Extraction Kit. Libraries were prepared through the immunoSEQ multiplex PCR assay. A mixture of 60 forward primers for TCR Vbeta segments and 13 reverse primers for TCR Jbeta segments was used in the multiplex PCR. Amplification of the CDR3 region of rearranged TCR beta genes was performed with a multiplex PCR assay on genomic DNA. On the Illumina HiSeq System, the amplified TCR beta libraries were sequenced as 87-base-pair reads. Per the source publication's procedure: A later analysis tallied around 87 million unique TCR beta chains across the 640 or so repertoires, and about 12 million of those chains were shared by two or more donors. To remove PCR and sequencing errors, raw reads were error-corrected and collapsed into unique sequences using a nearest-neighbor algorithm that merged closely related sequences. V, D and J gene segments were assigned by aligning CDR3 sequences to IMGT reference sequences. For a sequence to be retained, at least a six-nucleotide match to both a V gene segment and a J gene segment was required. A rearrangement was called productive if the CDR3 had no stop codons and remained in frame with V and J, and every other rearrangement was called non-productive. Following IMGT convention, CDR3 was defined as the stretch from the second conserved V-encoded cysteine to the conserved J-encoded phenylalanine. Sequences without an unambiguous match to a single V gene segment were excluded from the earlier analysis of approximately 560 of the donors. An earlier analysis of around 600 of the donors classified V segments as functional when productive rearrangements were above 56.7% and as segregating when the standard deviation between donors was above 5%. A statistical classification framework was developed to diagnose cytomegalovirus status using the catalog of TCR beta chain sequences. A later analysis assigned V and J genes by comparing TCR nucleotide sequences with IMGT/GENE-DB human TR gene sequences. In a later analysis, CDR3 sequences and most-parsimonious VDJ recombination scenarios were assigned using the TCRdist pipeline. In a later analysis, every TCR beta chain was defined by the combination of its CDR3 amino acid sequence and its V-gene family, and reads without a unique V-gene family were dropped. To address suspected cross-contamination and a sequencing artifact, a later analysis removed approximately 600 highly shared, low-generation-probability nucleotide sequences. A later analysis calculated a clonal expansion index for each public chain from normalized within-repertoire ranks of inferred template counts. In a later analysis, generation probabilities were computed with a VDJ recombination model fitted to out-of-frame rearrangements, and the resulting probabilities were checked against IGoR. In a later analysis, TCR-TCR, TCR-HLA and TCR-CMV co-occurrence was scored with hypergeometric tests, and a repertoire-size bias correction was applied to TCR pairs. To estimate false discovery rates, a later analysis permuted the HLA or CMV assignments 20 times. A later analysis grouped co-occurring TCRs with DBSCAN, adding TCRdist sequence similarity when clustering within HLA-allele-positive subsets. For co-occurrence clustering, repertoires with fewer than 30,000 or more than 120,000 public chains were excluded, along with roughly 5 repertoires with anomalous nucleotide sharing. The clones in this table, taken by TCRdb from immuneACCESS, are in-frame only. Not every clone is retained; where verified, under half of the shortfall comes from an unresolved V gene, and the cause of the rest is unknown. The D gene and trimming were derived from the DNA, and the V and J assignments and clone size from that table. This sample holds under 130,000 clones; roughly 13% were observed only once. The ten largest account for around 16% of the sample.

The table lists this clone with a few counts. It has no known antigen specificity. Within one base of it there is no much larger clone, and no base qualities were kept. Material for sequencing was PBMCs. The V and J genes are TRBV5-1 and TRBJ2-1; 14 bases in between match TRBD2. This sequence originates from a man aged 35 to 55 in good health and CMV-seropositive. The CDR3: CASSLGGTSGGPYNEQFF. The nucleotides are TGCGCCAGCAGCTTGGGGGGGACTAGCGGGGGCCCATACAATGAGCAGTTCTTC.